The source of this T cell receptor (beta chain) is a study of T-cell reconstitution after alpha-beta-depleted transplantation in children. Researchers prepared the TCRbeta library using unique molecular identifiers, the study reports. TCRdb reanalysed the PCR reads using MiXCR and keeps one entry per CDR3 protein. The sample contains more than 75,000 distinct CDR3 sequences, 20% to 25% of which appear only once. The CDR3 spans 14 residues. Trimming cost V 3 bases and J 3 bases; bases outside gene matches: 8. The V gene's germline CDR1 is DFQATT and CDR2 SNEGSKA (reference sequence). This clonotype has a single count.

This sequence joins TRBV20-1 and TRBJ2-7, with 7 bases aligning to TRBD2. This specimen was PBMCs, taken before TCRalphabeta/CD19-depleted stem cell transplant. This TCR was recovered from a boy younger than 10 with acute lymphoblastic leukemia, due to receive a stem cell transplant. CDR3 in DNA: TGCAGTGCTAGCGGGTCTAGCGGATTCTACGAGCAGTACTTC. Its translation is CSASGSSGFYEQYF.